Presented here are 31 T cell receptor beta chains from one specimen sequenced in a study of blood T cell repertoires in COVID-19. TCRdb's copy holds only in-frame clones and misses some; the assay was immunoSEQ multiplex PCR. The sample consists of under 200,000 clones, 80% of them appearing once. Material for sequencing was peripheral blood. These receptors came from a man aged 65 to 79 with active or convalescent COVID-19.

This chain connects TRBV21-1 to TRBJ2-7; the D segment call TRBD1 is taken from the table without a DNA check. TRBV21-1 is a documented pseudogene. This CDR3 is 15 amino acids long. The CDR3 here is CASSKRGQAPGRQYF. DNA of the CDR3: TGTGCCAGCAGCAAAAGGGGACAGGCGCCGGGAAGGCAGTACTTC.

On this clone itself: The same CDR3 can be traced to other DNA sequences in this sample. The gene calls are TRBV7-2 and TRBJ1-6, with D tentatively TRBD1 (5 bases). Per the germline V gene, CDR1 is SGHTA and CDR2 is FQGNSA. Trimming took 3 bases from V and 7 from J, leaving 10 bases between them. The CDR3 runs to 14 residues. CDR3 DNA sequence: TGTGCCAGCAGCTTGGGAGGGGACAATTCACCCCTCCACTTT. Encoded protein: CASSLGGDNSPLHF.

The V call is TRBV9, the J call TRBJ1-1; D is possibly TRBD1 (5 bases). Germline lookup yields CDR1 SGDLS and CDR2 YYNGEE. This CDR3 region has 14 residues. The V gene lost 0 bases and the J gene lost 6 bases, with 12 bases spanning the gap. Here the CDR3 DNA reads TGTGCCAGCAGCGTAGCAGGAAGGGGCGCTGAAGCTTTCTTT. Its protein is CASSVAGRGAEAFF.

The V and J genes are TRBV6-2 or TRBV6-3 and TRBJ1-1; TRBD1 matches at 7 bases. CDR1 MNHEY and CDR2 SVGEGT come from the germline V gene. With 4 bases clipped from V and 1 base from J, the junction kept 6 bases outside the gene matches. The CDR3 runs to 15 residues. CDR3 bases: TGTGCCAGCAGTTCTGGGACAGCCCAGAACACTGAAGCTTTCTTT. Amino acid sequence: CASSSGTAQNTEAFF.

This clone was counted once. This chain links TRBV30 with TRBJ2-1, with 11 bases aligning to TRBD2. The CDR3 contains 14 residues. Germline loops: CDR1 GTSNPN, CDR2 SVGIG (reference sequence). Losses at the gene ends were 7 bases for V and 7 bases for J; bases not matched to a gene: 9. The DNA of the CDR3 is TGTGCCTTCGGGGGGACTAGCGGATTGAATGAGCAGTTCTTC. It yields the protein CAFGGTSGLNEQFF.

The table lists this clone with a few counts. CDR3 in amino acids: CASSPDRGSSTGELFF. The CDR3 region has the DNA TGTGCCAGCAGCCCGGACAGGGGTAGTAGCACCGGGGAGCTGTTTTTT. This sequence joins TRBV9 and TRBJ2-2; 9 nucleotides line up with TRBD1. Germline CDR1 reads SGDLS; CDR2 reads YYNGEE. V shed 4 bases, J shed 4 bases, and the junction held 8 bases outside the gene matches. The CDR3 has 16 residues.

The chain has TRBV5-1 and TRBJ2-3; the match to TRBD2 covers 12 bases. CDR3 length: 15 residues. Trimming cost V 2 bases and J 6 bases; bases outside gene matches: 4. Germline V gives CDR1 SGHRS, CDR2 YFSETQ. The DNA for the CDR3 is TGCGCCAGCAGCTTTGCTAGCGGGGGGGGCGATACGCAGTATTTT. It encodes CASSFASGGGDTQYF.

CDR3 in DNA: TGTGCCAGTAGTAACGCGGCCTATGGCTACACCTTC. Its translation: CASSNAAYGYTF. This chain uses TRBV19 with TRBJ1-2; no clear D. The V gene lost 4 bases and the J gene lost 4 bases, with 7 bases spanning the gap. The germline V gene has CDR1 LNHDA and CDR2 SQIVND (reference sequence). The CDR3 is made up of 12 amino acids.

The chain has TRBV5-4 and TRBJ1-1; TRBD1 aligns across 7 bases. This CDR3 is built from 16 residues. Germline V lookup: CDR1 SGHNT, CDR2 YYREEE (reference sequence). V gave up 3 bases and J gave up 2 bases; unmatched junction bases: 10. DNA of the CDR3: TGTGCCAGCAGCTCCAGTCCCGGGACAGCTAACACTGAAGCTTTCTTT. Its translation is CASSSSPGTANTEAFF.

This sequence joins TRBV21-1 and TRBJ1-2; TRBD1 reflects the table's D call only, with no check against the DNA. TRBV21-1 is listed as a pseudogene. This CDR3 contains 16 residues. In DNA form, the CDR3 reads TGTGCCAGCAGCTTAAAGACGGAAGGGGAAAGGTATGGCTACACCTTC. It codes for CASSLKTEGERYGYTF.

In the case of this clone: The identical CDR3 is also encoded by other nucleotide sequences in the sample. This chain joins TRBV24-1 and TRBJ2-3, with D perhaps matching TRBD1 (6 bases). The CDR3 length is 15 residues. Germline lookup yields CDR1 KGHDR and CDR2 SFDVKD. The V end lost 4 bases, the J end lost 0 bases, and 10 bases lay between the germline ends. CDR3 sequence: CATSDPGQSTDTQYF. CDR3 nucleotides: TGTGCCACCAGTGACCCGGGACAAAGCACAGATACGCAGTATTTT.

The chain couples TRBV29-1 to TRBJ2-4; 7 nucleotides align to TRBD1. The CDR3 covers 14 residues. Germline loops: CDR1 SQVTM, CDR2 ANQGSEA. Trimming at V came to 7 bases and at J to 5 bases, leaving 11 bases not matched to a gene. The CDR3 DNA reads TGCAGCGCCCTGGACAGGAGAGTCCAAAACATTCAGTACTTC. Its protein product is CSALDRRVQNIQYF.

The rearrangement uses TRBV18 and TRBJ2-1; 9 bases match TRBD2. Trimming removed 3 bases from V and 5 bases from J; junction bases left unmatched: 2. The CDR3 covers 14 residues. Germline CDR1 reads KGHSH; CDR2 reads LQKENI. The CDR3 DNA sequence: TGTGCCAGCTCACCTTGGACTAGCGACAATGAGCAGTTCTTC. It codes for CASSPWTSDNEQFF. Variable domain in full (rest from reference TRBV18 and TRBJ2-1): NAGVMQNPRHLVRRRGQEARLRCSPMKGHSHVYWYRQLPEEGLKFMVYLQKENIIDESGMPKERFSAEFPKEGPSILRIQQVVRGDSAAYFCASSPWTSDNEQFFGPGTRLTVL.

CDR3 nucleotides: TGTGCCAGCAGCTTGGCCGGGGGAGGGGAGACCCAGTACTTC. This codes for CASSLAGGGETQYF. The rearrangement links TRBV5-4 to TRBJ2-5; TRBD2 agrees at 7 bases. This CDR3 has 14 amino acids. Trimming cost V 0 bases and J 5 bases; bases outside gene matches: 4. Per germline, CDR1 SGHNT and CDR2 YYREEE (reference sequence).

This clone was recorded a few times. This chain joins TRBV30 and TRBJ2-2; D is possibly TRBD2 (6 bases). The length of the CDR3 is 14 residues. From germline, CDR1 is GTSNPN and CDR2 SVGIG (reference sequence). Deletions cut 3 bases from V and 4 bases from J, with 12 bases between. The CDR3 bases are TGTGCCTGGAGGTGGGGGGAGTTCACCGGGGAGCTGTTTTTT. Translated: CAWRWGEFTGELFF.

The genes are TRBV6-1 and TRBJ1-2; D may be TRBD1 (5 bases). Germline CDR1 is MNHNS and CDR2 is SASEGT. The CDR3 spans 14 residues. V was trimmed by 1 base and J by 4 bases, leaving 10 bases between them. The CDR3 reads CASSEGGWSYGYTF. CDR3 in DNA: TGTGCCAGCAGTGAAGGGGGCTGGAGCTATGGCTACACCTTC.

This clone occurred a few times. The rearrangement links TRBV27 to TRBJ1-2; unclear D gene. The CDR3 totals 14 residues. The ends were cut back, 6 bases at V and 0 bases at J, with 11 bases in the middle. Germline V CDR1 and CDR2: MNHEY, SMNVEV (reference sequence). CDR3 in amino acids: CASRRHQANYGYTF. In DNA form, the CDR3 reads TGTGCCAGCAGAAGACACCAAGCTAACTATGGCTACACCTTC.

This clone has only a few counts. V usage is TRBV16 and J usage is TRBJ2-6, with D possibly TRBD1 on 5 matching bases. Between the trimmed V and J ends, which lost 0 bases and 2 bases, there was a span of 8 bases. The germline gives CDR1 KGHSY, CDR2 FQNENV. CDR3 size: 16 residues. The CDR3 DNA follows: TGTGCCAGCAGCCAATCGTACAGGACTGGGGCCAACGTCCTGACTTTC. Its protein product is CASSQSYRTGANVLTF. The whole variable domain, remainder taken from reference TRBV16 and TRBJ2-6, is GEEVAQTPKHLVRGEGQKAKLYCAPIKGHSYVFWYQQVLKNEFKFLISFQNENVFDETGMPKERFSAKCLPNSPCSLEIQATKLEDSAVYFCASSQSYRTGANVLTFGAGSRLTVL.

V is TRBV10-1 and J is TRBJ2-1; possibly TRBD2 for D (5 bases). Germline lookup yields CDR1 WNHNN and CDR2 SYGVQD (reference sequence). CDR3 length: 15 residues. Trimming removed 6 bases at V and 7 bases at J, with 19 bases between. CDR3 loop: CASSPGWGSANEQFF. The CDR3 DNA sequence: TGCGCCAGCAGCCCGGGGTGGGGTTCGGCTAATGAGCAGTTCTTC.

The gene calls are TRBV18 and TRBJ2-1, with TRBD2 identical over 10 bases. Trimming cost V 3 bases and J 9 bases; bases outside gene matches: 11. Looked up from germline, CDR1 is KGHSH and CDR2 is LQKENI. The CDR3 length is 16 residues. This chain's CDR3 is CASSPTAAGGGAEQFF. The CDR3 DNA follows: TGTGCCAGCTCACCCACCGCAGCGGGAGGGGGCGCTGAGCAGTTCTTC.

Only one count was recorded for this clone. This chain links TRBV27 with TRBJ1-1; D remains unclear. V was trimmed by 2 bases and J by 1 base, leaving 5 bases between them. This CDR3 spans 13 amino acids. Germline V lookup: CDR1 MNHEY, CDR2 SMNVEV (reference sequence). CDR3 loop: CASSLGRNTEAFF. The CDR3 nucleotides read TGTGCCAGCAGTTTAGGGAGGAACACTGAAGCTTTCTTT.

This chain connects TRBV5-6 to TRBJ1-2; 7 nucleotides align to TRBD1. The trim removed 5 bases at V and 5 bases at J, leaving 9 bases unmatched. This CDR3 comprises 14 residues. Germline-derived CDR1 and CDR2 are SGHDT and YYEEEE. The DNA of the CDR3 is TGTGCCAGCAGGGCCCAGGGGGGCTGGTATGGCTACACCTTC. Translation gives CASRAQGGWYGYTF.

Written as DNA, the CDR3 is TGCAGCGTTGAAGAGTTAACCCCCGGGAGAGGTCAGGAGCAGTACTTC. Translating it yields CSVEELTPGRGQEQYF. The chain carries TRBV29-1 and TRBJ2-7; tentatively, D is TRBD2 (6 bases). The CDR3 contains 16 residues. The V gene's germline CDR1 is SQVTM and CDR2 ANQGSEA. Trimming took 0 bases from V and 7 from J, leaving 22 bases between them.

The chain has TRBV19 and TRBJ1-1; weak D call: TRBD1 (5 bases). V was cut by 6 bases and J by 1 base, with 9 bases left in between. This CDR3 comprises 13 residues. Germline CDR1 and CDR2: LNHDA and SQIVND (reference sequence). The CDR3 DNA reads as TGTGCCAGTAGCCGGGACTGGAACACTGAAGCTTTCTTT. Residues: CASSRDWNTEAFF.

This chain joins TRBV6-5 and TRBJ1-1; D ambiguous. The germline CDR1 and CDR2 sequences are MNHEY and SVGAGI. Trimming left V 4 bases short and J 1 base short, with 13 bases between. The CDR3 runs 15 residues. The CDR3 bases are TGTGCCAGCAGTTCCCTAGGGAGACAGAACACTGAAGCTTTCTTT. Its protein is CASSSLGRQNTEAFF.

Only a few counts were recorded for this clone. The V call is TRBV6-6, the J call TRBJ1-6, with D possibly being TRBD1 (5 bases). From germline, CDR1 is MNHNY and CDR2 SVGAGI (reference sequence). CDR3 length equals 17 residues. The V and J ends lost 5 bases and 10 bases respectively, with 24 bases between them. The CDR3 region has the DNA TGTGCCAGCAGTCGCGGGACGGCCACAGCGACTAGCTCACCCCTCCACTTT. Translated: CASSRGTATATSSPLHF.

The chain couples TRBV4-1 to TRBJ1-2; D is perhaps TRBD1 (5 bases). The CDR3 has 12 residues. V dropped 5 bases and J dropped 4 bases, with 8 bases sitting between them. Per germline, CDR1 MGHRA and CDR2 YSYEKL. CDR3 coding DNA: TGCGCCAGCAGCGGGGGGTCCTATGGCTACACCTTC. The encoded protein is CASSGGSYGYTF.

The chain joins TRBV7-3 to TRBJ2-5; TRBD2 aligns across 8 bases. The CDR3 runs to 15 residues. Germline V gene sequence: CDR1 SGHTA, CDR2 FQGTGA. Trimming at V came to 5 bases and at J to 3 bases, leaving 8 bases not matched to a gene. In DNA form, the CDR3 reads TGTGCCAGCAGCCCACGGCCGGGGGGGGAAGAGACCCAGTACTTC. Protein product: CASSPRPGGEETQYF.

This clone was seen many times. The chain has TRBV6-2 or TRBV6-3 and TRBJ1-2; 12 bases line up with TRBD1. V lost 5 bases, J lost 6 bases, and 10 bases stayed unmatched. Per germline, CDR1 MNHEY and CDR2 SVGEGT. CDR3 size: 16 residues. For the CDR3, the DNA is TGTGCCAGCAGTCCCGGGACAGGGGGCGCTTTGAATGGCTACACCTTC. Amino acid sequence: CASSPGTGGALNGYTF.

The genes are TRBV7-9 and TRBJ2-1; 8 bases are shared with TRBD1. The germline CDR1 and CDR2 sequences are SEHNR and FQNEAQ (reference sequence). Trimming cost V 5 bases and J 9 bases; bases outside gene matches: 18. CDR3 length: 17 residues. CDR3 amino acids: CASSVPGTGRQWGEQFF. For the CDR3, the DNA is TGTGCCAGCAGCGTACCCGGGACAGGCAGGCAATGGGGTGAGCAGTTCTTC.

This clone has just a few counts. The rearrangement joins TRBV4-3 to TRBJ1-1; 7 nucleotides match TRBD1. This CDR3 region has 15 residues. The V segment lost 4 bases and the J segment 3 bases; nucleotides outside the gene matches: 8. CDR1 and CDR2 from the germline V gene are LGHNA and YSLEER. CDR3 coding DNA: TGCGCCAGCAGCCGATACGGTACAGGGGACACTGAAGCTTTCTTT. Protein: CASSRYGTGDTEAFF.